This TCR beta chain was captured by sequencing in a study of technical replicates of blood from a few donors. This CDR3 is built from 16 residues. The V gene end was trimmed by 1 base and the J gene end by 5 bases; junction bases not matched to a gene: 9. CDR1 LGHNA and CDR2 YSLEER come from the germline V gene. This clone was counted once. TCRdb's table, derived via immunoSEQ multiplex PCR, lists solely in-frame clones and lacks some. Found here are 65,000 to 85,000 clones, 85% to 95% of them singletons; the top ten hold about 0.36%. This clonotype was obtained from a human donor in good health. This chain uses TRBV4-3 with TRBJ2-5, with TRBD1 identical over 8 bases. Material: T cells isolated from PBMCs. DNA for the CDR3: TGCGCCAGCAGCCAAGGGGTCAGGGGGCGGTCGGAGACCCAGTACTTC. It translates to CASSQGVRGRSETQYF.